These 25 T cell receptor beta chains originate from one sample sequenced in a study of blood T cell repertoires in COVID-19. Here immunoSEQ multiplex PCR was the method, and the copy in TCRdb shows in-frame clones only, minus some. Of approximately 36,000 clones in the sample, about 85% are singletons; the top ten hold approximately 1.6%. The source material was peripheral blood. The receptor set was obtained from a man aged 55 to 70 with COVID-19, enrolled during active disease.

This rearrangement joins TRBV6-5 to TRBJ2-5; D is possibly TRBD2 (6 bases). Trimming removed 7 bases from V and 2 bases from J, with 14 bases in between. CDR1 MNHEY and CDR2 SVGAGI come from the germline V gene. This CDR3 has 14 amino acids. CDR3 in DNA: TGTGCCAGCACCCGAACGGGACTTCAAGAGACCCAGTACTTC. This gives the protein CASTRTGLQETQYF.

The chain links TRBV5-1 to TRBJ2-5, with D perhaps matching TRBD2 (5 bases). Trimming took 4 bases from V and 3 from J, leaving 13 bases between them. The germline gives CDR1 SGHRS, CDR2 YFSETQ. The CDR3 length is 14 residues. CDR3 nucleotide sequence: TGCGCCAGCAGCCGGAGGCAGACGGAAGAGACCCAGTACTTC. Its translation is CASSRRQTEETQYF. The variable domain in full, with the rest retrieved from reference TRBV5-1 and TRBJ2-5, is KAGVTQTPRYLIKTRGQQVTLSCSPISGHRSVSWYQQTPGQGLQFLFEYFSETQRNKGNFPGRFSGRQFSNSRSEMNVSTLELGDSALYLCASSRRQTEETQYFGPGTRLLVL.

The rearrangement uses TRBV7-3 and TRBJ1-2, with 7 bases identical to TRBD1. Losses at the gene ends were 5 bases for V and 8 bases for J; bases not matched to a gene: 20. This CDR3 contains 17 residues. CDR1 is SGHTA, CDR2 FQGTGA, per germline. CDR3 region: CASSQSKLDGTVNGYTF. CDR3 coding DNA: TGTGCCAGCAGCCAGAGTAAGCTGGACGGGACAGTCAACGGCTACACCTTC.

The V call is TRBV5-1, the J call TRBJ1-1, with D hard to call. CDR3 length: 16 amino acids. Per the germline V gene, CDR1 is SGHRS and CDR2 is YFSETQ. V was shortened by 4 bases and J by 0 bases, with 16 bases between the two germline ends. This CDR3 is CASSVVSGVMNTEAFF. The DNA for the CDR3 is TGCGCCAGCAGCGTCGTTTCAGGTGTCATGAACACTGAAGCTTTCTTT.

The genes are TRBV28 and TRBJ2-7; the D is unclear. The CDR3 loop spans 17 amino acids. V lost 7 bases and J 0 bases, leaving 22 bases between the germline ends. From germline, CDR1 is MDHEN and CDR2 SYDVKM. In DNA form, the CDR3 reads TGTGCCAGCATTTCACCCCACCGCCGACAAAGCTCCTACGAGCAGTACTTC. Translated: CASISPHRRQSSYEQYF.

The rearrangement uses TRBV7-6 and TRBJ2-5; D call uncertain. The V and J ends lost 5 bases and 5 bases respectively, with 9 bases between them. Looked up from germline, CDR1 is SGHVS and CDR2 is FNYEAQ. The CDR3 sequence is 12 residues long. CDR3 protein: CASSPPEETQYF. The CDR3 DNA reads as TGTGCCAGCAGCCCCCCGGAGGAGACCCAGTACTTC.

This clone is a singleton in its sample. This chain connects TRBV3-1 (or the pseudogene TRBV3-2) to TRBJ1-3; D is possibly TRBD1 (6 bases). The V and J ends lost 2 bases and 1 base respectively, with 15 bases between them. Germline V gene sequence: CDR1 LGHDT, CDR2 YNNKEL (reference sequence). This CDR3 spans 17 amino acids. The chain's CDR3 is CASSQTTGRASGNTIYF. The CDR3 DNA sequence: TGTGCCAGCAGCCAAACGACAGGCCGGGCTTCTGGAAACACCATATATTTT.

The rearrangement uses TRBV27 and TRBJ1-1; 11 positions match TRBD1. The CDR3 extends over 16 amino acids. The V and J ends lost 2 bases and 4 bases, in that order; junction bases with no gene match: 6. Germline lookup yields CDR1 MNHEY and CDR2 SMNVEV (reference sequence). The CDR3 region is CASSLRTGGWSTEAFF. CDR3 sequence (DNA): TGTGCCAGCAGTTTAAGGACAGGGGGCTGGTCCACTGAAGCTTTCTTT.

This clone was seen a single time. The gene calls are TRBV5-1 and TRBJ1-6; 9 bases match TRBD1. The CDR3 has 15 residues. CDR1 is SGHRS and CDR2 is YFSETQ in the germline V gene. With V trimmed by 2 bases and J by 5 bases, 2 bases remained unmatched. CDR3 DNA: TGCGCCAGCAGCTTAGGGACAGGGAATAATTCACCCCTCCACTTT. Amino acids: CASSLGTGNNSPLHF.

The chain couples TRBV7-2 to TRBJ1-2; 7 bases align to TRBD1. With 5 bases clipped from V and 5 bases from J, the junction kept 14 bases outside the gene matches. Germline V gene lookup returns CDR1 SGHTA and CDR2 FQGNSA. This CDR3 has 16 amino acids. The CDR3, as DNA: TGTGCCAGCAGCCAAGGGGGCAACGAGGCCCAATATGGCTACACCTTC. Encoded protein: CASSQGGNEAQYGYTF.

The V and J genes are TRBV28 and TRBJ2-7, with TRBD1 as a possible D gene (6 bases). Trimming cost V 8 bases and J 7 bases, with 21 bases left between them. Germline values: CDR1 MDHEN, CDR2 SYDVKM. The CDR3 consists of 14 residues. The CDR3 bases are TGTGCCAGCGGGGAACAGGGCCCCCTGGGGGAGCAGTACTTC. Amino acid sequence: CASGEQGPLGEQYF. The whole variable domain, filled in from reference TRBV28 and TRBJ2-7, reads DVKVTQSSRYLVKRTGEKVFLECVQDMDHENMFWYRQDPGLGLRLIYFSYDVKMKEKGDIPEGYSVSREKKERFSLILESASTNQTSMYLCASGEQGPLGEQYFGPGTRLTVT.

J is TRBJ2-1 and V is TRBV5-1, with 11 bases lining up with TRBD2. The CDR3 loop spans 15 amino acids. With 4 bases clipped from V and 2 bases from J, the junction kept 2 bases outside the gene matches. The V gene's germline CDR1 is SGHRS and CDR2 YFSETQ. The CDR3 coding sequence is TGCGCCAGCAGCCCTAGCGGGGGGCCCTACAATGAGCAGTTCTTC. This codes for CASSPSGGPYNEQFF.

This clone was seen once. V is TRBV19 and J is TRBJ2-7; the match to TRBD2 covers 13 bases. The CDR3 has 17 residues. Germline lookup yields CDR1 LNHDA and CDR2 SQIVND (reference sequence). Trimming at V came to 4 bases and at J to 1 base, leaving 7 bases not matched to a gene. The CDR3 loop is CASSTRLAGGRSYEQYF. CDR3 bases: TGTGCCAGTAGTACCCGACTAGCGGGAGGCCGTTCCTACGAGCAGTACTTC.

The J gene is TRBJ2-7, the V gene TRBV10-2; possible D gene TRBD1, 6 bases. The germline V gene has CDR1 WSHSY and CDR2 SAAADI. CDR3 size: 16 residues. V gave up 7 bases and J gave up 0 bases, with 19 bases separating them. The CDR3 reads CASTEIVGDISYEQYF. CDR3 in DNA: TGCGCCAGCACCGAGATTGTCGGGGACATCTCCTACGAGCAGTACTTC.

This sequence joins TRBV6-6 and TRBJ2-7, with D tentatively TRBD2 (6 bases). Trimming took off 6 bases at V and 3 bases at J, with 12 bases between the two ends. This CDR3 region has 13 residues. The germline V gene encodes CDR1 MNHNY and CDR2 SVGAGI (reference sequence). CDR3 nucleotides: TGTGCCAGCAGCCTCGGGAGCTACTACGAGCAGTACTTC. Translated, it gives CASSLGSYYEQYF.

This clone has only a few counts. This chain links TRBV3-1 (or the pseudogene TRBV3-2) with TRBJ1-1, with D unresolved. The length of the CDR3 is 13 residues. V gave up 3 bases and J gave up 1 base, with 6 bases separating them. The germline V gene has CDR1 LGHDT and CDR2 YNNKEL (reference sequence). The CDR3 nucleotides read TGTGCCAGCAGCCACGACAAGAACACTGAAGCTTTCTTT. Its translation: CASSHDKNTEAFF.

V usage is TRBV6-5 and J usage is TRBJ1-2; D is unclear. V lost 5 bases and J 4 bases, leaving 11 bases between the germline ends. From germline, CDR1 is MNHEY and CDR2 SVGAGI. The CDR3 extends over 13 amino acids. The CDR3 spells CASSPEGSYGYTF. The CDR3 DNA sequence: TGTGCCAGCAGTCCCGAAGGGAGCTATGGCTACACCTTC.

The chain uses TRBV19 and TRBJ2-3; D remains unclear. The CDR3 consists of 14 residues. Germline CDR1 and CDR2: LNHDA and SQIVND (reference sequence). The V end lost 5 bases, the J end lost 1 base, and 10 bases lay between the germline ends. CDR3 sequence: CASSFGARTDTQYF. In DNA form, the CDR3 reads TGTGCCAGTAGTTTCGGAGCTCGCACAGATACGCAGTATTTT.

J is TRBJ1-4 and V is TRBV11-2, with 7 bases fitting TRBD1. Germline V gene lookup returns CDR1 SGHAT and CDR2 FQNNGV. V was clipped by 5 bases and J by 7 bases; unmatched bases: 13. CDR3 length: 16 amino acids. The DNA of the CDR3 is TGTGCCAGCAGCCTCGGGACAGTTTTTCGTACTGAAAAACTGTTTTTT. Amino acid sequence: CASSLGTVFRTEKLFF.

Written as DNA, the CDR3 is TGTGCCAGCAGTCCAGTCGAGGGAAGTGGAGGCTACACCTTC. It codes for CASSPVEGSGGYTF. The V call is TRBV6-4, the J call TRBJ1-2; D is ambiguous. Germline V CDR1 and CDR2: MRHNA, SNTAGT. CDR3 length equals 14 residues. With 5 bases removed from V and 8 bases from J, the gap between germline ends came to 18 bases.

This rearrangement joins TRBV5-1 to TRBJ2-2, with 10 positions matching TRBD2. After removal of 7 bases from V and 0 bases from J, the junction contained 3 bases not matched to a gene. Germline values: CDR1 SGHRS, CDR2 YFSETQ. The CDR3 length is 15 residues. Here the CDR3 reads CASAGTSANTGELFF. CDR3 coding DNA: TGCGCCAGCGCCGGGACTAGCGCGAACACCGGGGAGCTGTTTTTT.

This chain connects TRBV11-2 to TRBJ2-7; 11 bases align to TRBD1. In germline, CDR1 is SGHAT, CDR2 FQNNGV. This CDR3 is 14 amino acids long. V dropped 5 bases and J dropped 4; count of bases not matched to a gene: 4. CDR3 in DNA: TGTGCCAGCAGCCCGGACAGGGGGCCGTACGAGCAGTACTTC. Protein product: CASSPDRGPYEQYF.

In its sample, this clone was seen once. The chain joins TRBV2 to TRBJ1-2; maybe TRBD1 (6 bases). Germline V gene data show CDR1 as SNHLY and CDR2 as FYNNEI. V was cut by 0 bases and J by 2 bases, with 7 bases left in between. This CDR3 has 14 amino acids. CDR3 in amino acids: CASSEAGHNYGYTF. CDR3 DNA: TGTGCCAGCAGTGAAGCGGGACACAACTATGGCTACACCTTC.

The chain has TRBV18 and TRBJ2-7, with D unclear. Germline CDR1 and CDR2: KGHSH and LQKENI. The V and J ends lost 2 bases and 1 base respectively, with 12 bases between them. The CDR3 consists of 15 residues. The DNA for the CDR3 is TGTGCCAGCTCACCAGGTGGCGGCGGATCCTACGAGCAGTACTTC. It is translated as CASSPGGGGSYEQYF.

The chain couples TRBV4-1 to TRBJ1-2; TRBD1 matches at 8 bases. V gave up 0 bases and J gave up 4 bases; unmatched junction bases: 4. The CDR3 has 15 amino acids. Germline V gene sequence: CDR1 MGHRA, CDR2 YSYEKL. DNA of the CDR3: TGCGCCAGCAGCCAAGATGGACAGGGTTCCTATGGCTACACCTTC. Translation gives CASSQDGQGSYGYTF.